Reported below is one T cell receptor beta chain. The antigen remains unidentified. Germline CDR1 and CDR2: MNHEY and SVGAGI. J was trimmed by 4 bases and V by 5 bases; bases with no gene match: 0. The CDR3 runs 12 residues. These data are taken from a study of cytomegalovirus exposure and HLA in healthy donors. Study results and limitations: Accounts indicate the classifier identified cytomegalovirus status with strong specificity and sensitivity.

PCR used 60 Vbeta primers and 13 Jbeta primers. Libraries were prepared by immunoSEQ multiplex PCR; TCRdb keeps only in-frame clonotypes and omits some of them. Of about 170,000 clones detected, about 72% appear once; the ten largest clones hold about 2.5%. The chain links TRBV6-5 to TRBJ2-5; 8 nucleotides match TRBD1. This sequence originates from a human donor in good health. Source material: PBMCs. DNA for the CDR3: TGTGCCAGCAGTGACAGGGGAGAGACCCAGTACTTC. Protein: CASSDRGETQYF.